This T cell receptor beta chain stems from a study of CD8+CD57+ T cells in acquired aplastic anemia. The overall study: Isolated CD4+ and CD8+ cells, once sorted, yielded DNA averaging roughly 3 ug.

Before being chosen for sequencing, patients had shown CD8+CD57+ cell expansion by flow cytometry. Blood was sampled before the patients had received any therapy. Template material for TCR beta VDJ and CDR3 profiling consisted of genomic DNA. In TCRdb, the reads were re-called with MiXCR into one record per CDR3 protein. The sample has some 200,000 distinct CDR3 sequences; approximately 51% are singletons. V lost 7 bases and J lost 11; bases outside the gene matches: 8. The germline CDR1 and CDR2 sequences are SGHDT and YYEEEE. CDR3 size: 12 residues. This clonotype was detected many times. Antigen: not known. Study-wide results and limits: Sharing between patients and controls was observed for about 27 CD8+ CDR3 sequences. With respect to CD8+ Simpson's diversity, patients and controls did not differ significantly.

The rearrangement joins TRBV5-6 to TRBJ1-1; 10 bases fit TRBD1. Sequencing was carried out using sorted CD4+, CD8+, or CD8+CD57+ T cells (not recorded which) from PBMCs. The TCR comes from a human donor with aplastic anemia. The CDR3 bases are TGTGCCAGCGGTGCGGGGACAGGGGCGGCTTTCTTT. It encodes CASGAGTGAAFF.